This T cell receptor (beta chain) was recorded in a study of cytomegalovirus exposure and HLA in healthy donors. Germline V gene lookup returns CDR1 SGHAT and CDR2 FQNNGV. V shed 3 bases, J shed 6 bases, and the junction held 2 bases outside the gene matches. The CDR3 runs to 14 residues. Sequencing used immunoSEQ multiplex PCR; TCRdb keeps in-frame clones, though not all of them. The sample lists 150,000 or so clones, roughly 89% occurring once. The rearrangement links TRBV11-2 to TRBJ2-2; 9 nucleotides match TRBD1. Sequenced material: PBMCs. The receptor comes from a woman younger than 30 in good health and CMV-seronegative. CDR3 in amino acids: CASSFTGGSGELFF. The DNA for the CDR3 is TGTGCCAGCAGCTTTACAGGGGGCTCCGGGGAGCTGTTTTTT. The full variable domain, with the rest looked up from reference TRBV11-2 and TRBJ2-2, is EAGVAQSPRYKIIEKRQSVAFWCNPISGHATLYWYQQILGQGPKLLIQFQNNGVVDDSQLPKDRFSAERLKGVDSTLKIQPAKLEDSAVYLCASSFTGGSGELFFGEGSRLTVL.